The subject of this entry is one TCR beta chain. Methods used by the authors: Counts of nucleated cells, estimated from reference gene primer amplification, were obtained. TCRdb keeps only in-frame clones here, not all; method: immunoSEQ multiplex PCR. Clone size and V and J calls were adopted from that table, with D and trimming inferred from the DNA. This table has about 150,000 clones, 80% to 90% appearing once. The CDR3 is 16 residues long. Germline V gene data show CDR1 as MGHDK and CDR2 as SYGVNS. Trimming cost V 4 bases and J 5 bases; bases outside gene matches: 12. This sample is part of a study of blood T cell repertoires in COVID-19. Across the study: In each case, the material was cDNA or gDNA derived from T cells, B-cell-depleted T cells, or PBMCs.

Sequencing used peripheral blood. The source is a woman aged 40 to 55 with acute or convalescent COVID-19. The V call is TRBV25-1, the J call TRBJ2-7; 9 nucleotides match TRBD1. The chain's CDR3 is CASSADRDRAYDEQYF. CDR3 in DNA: TGTGCCAGCAGTGCAGACCGGGACAGGGCGTACGACGAGCAGTACTTC.